A single sample gave rise to the 11 T cell receptor beta chains below, sequenced in a study of chemoradiotherapy in HPV16-positive cancers. The protocol was immunoSEQ multiplex PCR, while the TCRdb copy is restricted to in-frame clones and leaves out a portion. This table holds 2,000 to 2,500 clones, 60% to 85% found once. The sample was tumor tissue, taken from a patient who underwent chemoradiotherapy. The receptors come from a human donor with HPV-associated anogenital cancer.

This chain uses TRBV4-1 with TRBJ2-2; TRBD2 might be the D (5 bases). This CDR3 region has 13 residues. V lost 3 bases, J lost 8 bases, and 10 bases lay in between. CDR1 is MGHRA, CDR2 YSYEKL, per germline. The CDR3, as DNA: TGCGCCAGCAGCCACGGACTGTCAGGGGAGCTGTTTTTT. It encodes CASSHGLSGELFF.

The chain recombines TRBV7-3 with TRBJ2-1, with 8 bases that match TRBD2. The CDR3 runs to 16 residues. The germline gives CDR1 SGHTA, CDR2 FQGTGA. V was pared by 5 bases and J by 4 bases, with 10 bases of the junction left unmatched. CDR3 bases: TGTGCCAGCAGCCTCCACGGGGGGGCCATATACAATGAGCAGTTCTTC. Amino acids: CASSLHGGAIYNEQFF.

The rearrangement links TRBV7-2 to TRBJ2-1; 14 bases are a match to TRBD2. The germline CDR1 and CDR2 sequences are SGHTA and FQGNSA. CDR3 length: 16 residues. With V trimmed by 5 bases and J by 8 bases, 8 bases remained unmatched. The CDR3 protein is CASSTTGTSGGDEQFF. DNA of the CDR3: TGTGCCAGCAGCACGACCGGGACTAGCGGGGGTGATGAGCAGTTCTTC.

The rearrangement joins TRBV9 to TRBJ2-1; no clear D. Germline V gene lookup returns CDR1 SGDLS and CDR2 YYNGEE. This CDR3 spans 14 amino acids. Deletions cut 4 bases from V and 9 bases from J, with 17 bases between. CDR3 loop: CASSPRLGSIEQFF. The CDR3, as DNA: TGTGCCAGCAGCCCCCGACTGGGGTCTATTGAGCAGTTCTTC.

The gene calls are TRBV7-2 and TRBJ2-3; TRBD2 agrees at 10 bases. Trimming cost V 5 bases and J 2 bases; bases outside gene matches: 4. This CDR3 has 15 residues. Germline lookup yields CDR1 SGHTA and CDR2 FQGNSA. In DNA form, the CDR3 reads TGTGCCAGCAGCCCTACTAGCGGGGTCACAGATACGCAGTATTTT. Translating it yields CASSPTSGVTDTQYF. Based on the CDR3 plus reference TRBV7-2 and TRBJ2-3, the full variable domain is GAGVSQSPSNKVTEKGKDVELRCDPISGHTALYWYRQSLGQGLEFLIYFQGNSAPDKSGLPSDRFSAERTGGSVSTLTIQRTQQEDSAVYLCASSPTSGVTDTQYFGPGTRLTVL.

Concerning this clone itself: One end of the junction is discordant with germline, which a read error may explain. J is TRBJ1-1 and V is TRBV5-5, with a possible D match to TRBD1 (6 bases). Germline V gives CDR1 SGHKS, CDR2 YYEKEE (reference sequence). The CDR3 loop spans 11 amino acids. CDR3 bases: TGTGCCAGCAGCCTGGACAGCCGGTACGCCTTT. Amino acids: CASSLDSRYAF.

The chain uses TRBV13 and TRBJ2-1; 12 nucleotides match TRBD1. The CDR3 length is 15 residues. Per germline, CDR1 PRHDT and CDR2 FYEKMQ (reference sequence). V shed 5 bases and J 10 bases; nucleotides not matched to a gene: 9. CDR3 nucleotide sequence: TGTGCCAGCAGCCCAGGAGGGACAGGGGGCAGGGAGCAGTTCTTC. Amino acid sequence: CASSPGGTGGREQFF.

This clone was picked up a small number of times. The chain employs TRBV7-9 and TRBJ1-1; 7 bases line up with TRBD1. CDR1 and CDR2 from the germline V gene are SEHNR and FQNEAQ (reference sequence). The CDR3 length is 13 residues. V shed 5 bases and J 7 bases; nucleotides not matched to a gene: 7. For the CDR3, the DNA is TGTGCCAGCAGCCTGTTATGGGACAGTGAAGCTTTCTTT. Protein sequence: CASSLLWDSEAFF.

The chain has TRBV7-2 and TRBJ1-2, with D tentatively TRBD1 (6 bases). This CDR3 region has 15 residues. CDR1 is SGHTA and CDR2 is FQGNSA in the germline V gene. V was clipped by 4 bases and J by 4 bases, with 16 bases between them. CDR3 DNA sequence: TGTGCCAGCAGCTCTGCGACAGGAATCGGCTATGGCTACACCTTC. Its protein product is CASSSATGIGYGYTF.

This chain connects TRBV4-1 to TRBJ1-1; D unclear. The germline V and J ends were trimmed by 4 bases and 11 bases, with 14 bases remaining between them. Germline CDR1 and CDR2: MGHRA and YSYEKL. This CDR3 contains 12 residues. The CDR3 is CASSPDGFAAFF. CDR3 in DNA: TGCGCCAGCAGCCCAGACGGATTCGCGGCTTTCTTT.

The chain combines TRBV11-2 with TRBJ1-1; D remains ambiguous. The CDR3 has 18 amino acids. Germline V gives CDR1 SGHAT, CDR2 FQNNGV. V was cut by 2 bases and J by 3 bases, with 22 bases left in between. This chain's CDR3 is CASSLSPGWAGSYTEAFF. The CDR3 bases are TGTGCCAGCAGCTTATCCCCTGGATGGGCGGGTTCCTACACTGAAGCTTTCTTT.